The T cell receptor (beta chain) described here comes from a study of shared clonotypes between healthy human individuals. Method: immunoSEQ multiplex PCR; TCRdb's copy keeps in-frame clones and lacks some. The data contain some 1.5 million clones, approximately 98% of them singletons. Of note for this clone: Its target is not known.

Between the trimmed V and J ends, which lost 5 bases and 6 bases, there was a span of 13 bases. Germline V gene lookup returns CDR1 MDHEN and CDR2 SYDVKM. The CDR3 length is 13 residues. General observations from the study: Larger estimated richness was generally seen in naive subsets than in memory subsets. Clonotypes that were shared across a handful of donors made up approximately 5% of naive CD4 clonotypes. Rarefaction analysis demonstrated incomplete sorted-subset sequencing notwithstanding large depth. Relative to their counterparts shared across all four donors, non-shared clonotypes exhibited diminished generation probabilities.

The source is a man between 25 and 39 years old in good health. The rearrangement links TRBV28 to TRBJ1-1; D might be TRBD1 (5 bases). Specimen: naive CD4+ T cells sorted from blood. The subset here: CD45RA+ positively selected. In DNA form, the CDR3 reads TGTGCCAGCAGTATCGCAGGGTCTGCTGAAGCTTTCTTT. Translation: CASSIAGSAEAFF.